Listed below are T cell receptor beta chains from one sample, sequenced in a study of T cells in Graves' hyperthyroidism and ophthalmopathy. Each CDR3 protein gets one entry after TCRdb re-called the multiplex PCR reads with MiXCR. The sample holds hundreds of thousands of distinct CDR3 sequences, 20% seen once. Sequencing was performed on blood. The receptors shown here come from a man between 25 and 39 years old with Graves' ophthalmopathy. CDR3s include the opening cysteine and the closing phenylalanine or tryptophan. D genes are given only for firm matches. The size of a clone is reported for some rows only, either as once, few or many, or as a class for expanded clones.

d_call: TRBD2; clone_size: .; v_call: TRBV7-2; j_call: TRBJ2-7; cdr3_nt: TGTGCCAGCAGCCTACGACTAGCGGAACACTACGAGCAGTACTTC; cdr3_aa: CASSLRLAEHYEQYF
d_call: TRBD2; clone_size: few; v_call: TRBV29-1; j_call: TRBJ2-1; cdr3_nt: TGCAGCGTAAAGCGGGGAGGGATAGGTGAGCAGTTCTTC; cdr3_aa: CSVKRGGIGEQFF
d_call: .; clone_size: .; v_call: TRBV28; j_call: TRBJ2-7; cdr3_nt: TGTGCCAGCAGGTCCCCCTCTCTCGCGGGGAGCTACGAGCAGTACTTC; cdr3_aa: CASRSPSLAGSYEQYF
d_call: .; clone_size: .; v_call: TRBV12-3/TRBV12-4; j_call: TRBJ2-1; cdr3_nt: TGTGCCAGCAACACTAACGGTTTAAGGACACGCAATGAGCAGTTCTTC; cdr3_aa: CASNTNGLRTRNEQFF
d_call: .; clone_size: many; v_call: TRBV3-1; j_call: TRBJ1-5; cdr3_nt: TGTGCCAGCAGCCAAGACAGATCCGGGGAGCCCCAGCATTTT; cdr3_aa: CASSQDRSGEPQHF
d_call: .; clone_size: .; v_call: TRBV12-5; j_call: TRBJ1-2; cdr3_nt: TGTGCTAGTGATAATCCAGCTAACTATGGCTACACCTTC; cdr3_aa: CASDNPANYGYTF
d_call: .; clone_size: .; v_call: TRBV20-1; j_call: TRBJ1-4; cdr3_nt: TGCAGTGCTAGCTCACAGGGCCTTAATGAAAAACTGTTTTTT; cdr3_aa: CSASSQGLNEKLFF
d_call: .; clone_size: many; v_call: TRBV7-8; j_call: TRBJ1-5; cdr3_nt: TGTGCCAGCAGCTCAGGAGTTAGGGCTAGCAATCAGCCCCAGCATTTT; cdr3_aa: CASSSGVRASNQPQHF
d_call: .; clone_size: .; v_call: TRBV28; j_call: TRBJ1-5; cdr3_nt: TGTGCCAGCAGTTTATTTTATCAGCCCCAGCATTTT; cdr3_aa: CASSLFYQPQHF
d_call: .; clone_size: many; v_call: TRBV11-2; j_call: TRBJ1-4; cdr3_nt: TGTGCCAGCAGCTTAGCCCCCCATAAGGAAAAACTGTTTTTT; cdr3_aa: CASSLAPHKEKLFF
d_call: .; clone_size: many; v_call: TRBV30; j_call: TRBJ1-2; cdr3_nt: TGTGCCTGGAGTGTAACGGTCTATGGCTACACCTTC; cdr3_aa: CAWSVTVYGYTF
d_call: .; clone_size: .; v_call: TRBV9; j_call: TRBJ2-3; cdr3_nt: TGTGCCAGCAGCGTATCCGGAGGGGGCTGGGATGGCACAGATACGCAGTATTTT; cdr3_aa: CASSVSGGGWDGTDTQYF
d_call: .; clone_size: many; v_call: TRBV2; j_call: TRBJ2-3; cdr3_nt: TGTGCCACTACAGGACCAAGCACAGATACGCAGTATTTT; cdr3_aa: CATTGPSTDTQYF
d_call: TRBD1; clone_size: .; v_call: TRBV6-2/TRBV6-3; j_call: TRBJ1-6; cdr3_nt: TGTGCCAGCAGCATAGGACAGGCCGTTGCAGCCCTCCACTTT; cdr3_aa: CASSIGQAVAALHF
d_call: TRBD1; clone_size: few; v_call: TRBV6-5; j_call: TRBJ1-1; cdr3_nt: TGTGCCAGCAGTTACTCCCGGGACAGTGAAGCTTTCTTT; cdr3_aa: CASSYSRDSEAFF
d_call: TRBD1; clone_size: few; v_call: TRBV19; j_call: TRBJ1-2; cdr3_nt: TGTGCCAGTAGTATTGGGACAGCAGCTAACTATGGCTACACCTTC; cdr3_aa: CASSIGTAANYGYTF
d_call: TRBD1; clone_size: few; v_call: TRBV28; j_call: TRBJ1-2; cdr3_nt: TGTGCCAGCAGTTCTACCCCCTCTCTGACAGGGCCCTATGGCTACACCTTC; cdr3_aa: CASSSTPSLTGPYGYTF
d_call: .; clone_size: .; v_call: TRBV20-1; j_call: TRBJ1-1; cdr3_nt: TGCAGTGCTGAGAGGGTCACTGAAGCTTTCTTT; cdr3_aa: CSAERVTEAFF
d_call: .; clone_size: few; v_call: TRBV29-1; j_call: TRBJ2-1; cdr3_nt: TGCAGCGTTGGTGAGGGCACGAATGAGCAGTTCTTC; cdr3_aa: CSVGEGTNEQFF
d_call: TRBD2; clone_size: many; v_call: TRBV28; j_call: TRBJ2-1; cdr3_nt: TGTGCCAGCAGTTTTATTTTAGGCAGGGAGGGCAATGAGCAGTTCTTC; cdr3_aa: CASSFILGREGNEQFF
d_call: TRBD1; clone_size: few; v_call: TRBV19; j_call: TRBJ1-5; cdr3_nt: TGTGCCAGTAGACGGACAGGGGGCGGGGATCAGCCCCAGCATTTT; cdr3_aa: CASRRTGGGDQPQHF
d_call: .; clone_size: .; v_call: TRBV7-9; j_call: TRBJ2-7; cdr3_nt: TGTGCCGGCAGCTCGGGACTGACTGAGTACGAGCAGTACTTC; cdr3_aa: CAGSSGLTEYEQYF
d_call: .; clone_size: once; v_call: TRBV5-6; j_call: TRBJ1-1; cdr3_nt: TGTGCCAGCAGCTTGAGGTATCTGGGTAGTGGCACTAAAGCTTTCTTT; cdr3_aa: CASSLRYLGSGTKAFF
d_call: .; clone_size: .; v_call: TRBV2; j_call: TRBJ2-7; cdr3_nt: TGTGCCTCCTTTGGCGGCTCGGCCTCCTACGAGCAGTACTTC; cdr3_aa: CASFGGSASYEQYF
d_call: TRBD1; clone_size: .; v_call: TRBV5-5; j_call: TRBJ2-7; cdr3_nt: TGTGCCAGCAGCCTCAGACAGGGGGCCCACGAGCAGTACTTC; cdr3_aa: CASSLRQGAHEQYF